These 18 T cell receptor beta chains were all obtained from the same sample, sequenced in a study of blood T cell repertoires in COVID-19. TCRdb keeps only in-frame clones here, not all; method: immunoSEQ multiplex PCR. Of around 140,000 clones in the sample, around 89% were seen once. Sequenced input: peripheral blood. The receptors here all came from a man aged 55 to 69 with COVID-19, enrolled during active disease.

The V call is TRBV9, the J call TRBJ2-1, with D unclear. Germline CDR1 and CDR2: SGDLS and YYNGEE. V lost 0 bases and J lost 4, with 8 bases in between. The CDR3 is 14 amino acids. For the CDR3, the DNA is TGTGCCAGCAGCGTAGAACACCAATACAATGAGCAGTTCTTC. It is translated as CASSVEHQYNEQFF.

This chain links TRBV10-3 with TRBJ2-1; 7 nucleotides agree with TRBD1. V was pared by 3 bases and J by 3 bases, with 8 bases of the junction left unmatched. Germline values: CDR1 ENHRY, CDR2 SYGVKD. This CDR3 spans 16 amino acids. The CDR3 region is CAISDPGQRIYNEQFF. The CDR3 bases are TGTGCCATCAGTGACCCGGGACAGCGTATCTACAATGAGCAGTTCTTC.

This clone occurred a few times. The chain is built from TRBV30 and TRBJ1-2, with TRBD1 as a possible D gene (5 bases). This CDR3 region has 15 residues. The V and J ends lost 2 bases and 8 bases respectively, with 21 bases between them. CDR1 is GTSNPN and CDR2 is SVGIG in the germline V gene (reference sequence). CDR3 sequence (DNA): TGTGCCTGGAGTAAAAGAAGGGGTCCCCTCGACGGCTACACCTTC. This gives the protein CAWSKRRGPLDGYTF.

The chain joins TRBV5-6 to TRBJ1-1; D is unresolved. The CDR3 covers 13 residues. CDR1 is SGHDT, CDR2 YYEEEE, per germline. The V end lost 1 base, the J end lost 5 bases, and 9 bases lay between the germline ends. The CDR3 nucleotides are TGTGCCAGCAGCTTGCCCGAGAGAACTGAAGCTTTCTTT. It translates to CASSLPERTEAFF.

The CDR3 is CASSVSGTGGARNTEAFF. CDR3 DNA sequence: TGTGCCAGTAGTGTATCTGGGACAGGGGGCGCGCGGAACACTGAAGCTTTCTTT. The V call is TRBV19, the J call TRBJ1-1; 12 nucleotides line up with TRBD1. The CDR3 has 18 residues. J gave up 1 base and V 5 bases, and 11 bases lay outside the gene matches. Germline CDR1 is LNHDA and CDR2 is SQIVND (reference sequence).

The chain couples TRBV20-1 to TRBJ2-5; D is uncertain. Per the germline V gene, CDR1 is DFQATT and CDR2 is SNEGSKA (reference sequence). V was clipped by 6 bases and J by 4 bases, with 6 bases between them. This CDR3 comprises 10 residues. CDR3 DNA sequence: TGCAGTGCAGTGGCAGAGACCCAGTACTTC. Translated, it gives CSAVAETQYF.

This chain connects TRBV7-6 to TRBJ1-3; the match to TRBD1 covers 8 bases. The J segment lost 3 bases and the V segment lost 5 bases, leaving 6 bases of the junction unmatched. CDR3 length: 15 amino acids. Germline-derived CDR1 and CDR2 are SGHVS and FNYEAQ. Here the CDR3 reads CASSPGQGRGNTIYF. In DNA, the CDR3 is TGTGCCAGCAGCCCCGGACAGGGACGTGGAAACACCATATATTTT.

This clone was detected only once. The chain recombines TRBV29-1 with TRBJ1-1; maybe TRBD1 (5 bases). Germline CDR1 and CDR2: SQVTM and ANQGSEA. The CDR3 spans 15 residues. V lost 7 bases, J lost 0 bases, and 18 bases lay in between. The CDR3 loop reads CSAPLLGALNTEAFF. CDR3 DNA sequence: TGCAGCGCCCCCCTATTAGGGGCTTTGAACACTGAAGCTTTCTTT.

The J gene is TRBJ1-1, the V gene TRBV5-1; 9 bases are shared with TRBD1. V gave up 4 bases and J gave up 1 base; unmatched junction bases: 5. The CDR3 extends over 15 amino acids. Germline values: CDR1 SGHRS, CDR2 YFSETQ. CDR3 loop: CASSHRDRANTEAFF. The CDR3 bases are TGCGCCAGCAGCCACCGGGACAGGGCGAACACTGAAGCTTTCTTT.

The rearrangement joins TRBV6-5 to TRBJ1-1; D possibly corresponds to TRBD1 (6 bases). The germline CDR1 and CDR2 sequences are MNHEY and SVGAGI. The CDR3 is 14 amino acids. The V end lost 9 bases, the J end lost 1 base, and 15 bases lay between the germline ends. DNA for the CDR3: TGTGCCAGTCAGTTTTGGACAGAGAACACTGAAGCTTTCTTT. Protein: CASQFWTENTEAFF.

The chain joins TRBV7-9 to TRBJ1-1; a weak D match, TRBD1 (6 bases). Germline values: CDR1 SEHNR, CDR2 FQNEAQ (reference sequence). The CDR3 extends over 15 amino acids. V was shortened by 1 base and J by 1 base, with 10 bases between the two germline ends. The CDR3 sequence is CASSLEQGRNTEAFF. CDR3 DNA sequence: TGTGCCAGCAGCTTAGAGCAGGGGAGGAACACTGAAGCTTTCTTT.

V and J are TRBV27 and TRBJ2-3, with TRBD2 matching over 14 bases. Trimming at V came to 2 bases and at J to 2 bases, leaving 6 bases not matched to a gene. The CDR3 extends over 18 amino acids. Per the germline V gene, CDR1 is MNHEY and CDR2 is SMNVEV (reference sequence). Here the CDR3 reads CASSLPGLAGGSTDTQYF. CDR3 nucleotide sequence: TGTGCCAGCAGTTTACCAGGACTAGCGGGGGGCTCCACAGATACGCAGTATTTT.

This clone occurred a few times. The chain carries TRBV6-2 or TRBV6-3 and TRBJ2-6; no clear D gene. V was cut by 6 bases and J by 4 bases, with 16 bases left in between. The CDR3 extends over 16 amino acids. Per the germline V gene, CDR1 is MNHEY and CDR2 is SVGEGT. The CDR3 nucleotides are TGTGCCAGCAGCCCTACCCACTCCGGGGGGGCCAACGTCCTGACTTTC. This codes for CASSPTHSGGANVLTF.

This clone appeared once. The CDR3 loop is CASSDQGGDTQYF. The CDR3 DNA follows: TGTGCCAGCAGTGATCAGGGTGGAGATACGCAGTATTTT. The V call is TRBV6-4, the J call TRBJ2-3, with D maybe TRBD1 (5 bases). CDR3 length equals 13 residues. Trimming shortened V by 3 bases and J by 5 bases, and 9 bases separated the two germline ends. Germline V gives CDR1 MRHNA, CDR2 SNTAGT.

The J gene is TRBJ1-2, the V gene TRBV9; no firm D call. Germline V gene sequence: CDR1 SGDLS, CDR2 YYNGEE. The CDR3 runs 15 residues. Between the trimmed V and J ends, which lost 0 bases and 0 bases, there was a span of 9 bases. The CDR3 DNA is TGTGCCAGCAGCGTAGAACAGAGAGCTAACTATGGCTACACCTTC. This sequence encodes CASSVEQRANYGYTF.

CDR3 bases: TGTGCCAGCAGTACCTTCGACAGGGGACGTACTGAAGCTTTCTTT. The encoded protein is CASSTFDRGRTEAFF. This sequence joins TRBV6-5 and TRBJ1-1, with 8 bases identical to TRBD1. J lost 5 bases, V lost 5 bases, and 10 bases had no gene match. CDR1 is MNHEY, CDR2 SVGAGI, per germline. The CDR3 sequence is 15 residues long.

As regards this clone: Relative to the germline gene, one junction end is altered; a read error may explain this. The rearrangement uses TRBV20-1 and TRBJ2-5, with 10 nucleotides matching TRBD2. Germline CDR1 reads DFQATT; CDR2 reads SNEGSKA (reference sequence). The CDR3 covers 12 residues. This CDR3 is CSASSSGGPPDF. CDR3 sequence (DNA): TGCAGTGCTAGTAGTAGCGGGGGGCCGCCGGACTTC.

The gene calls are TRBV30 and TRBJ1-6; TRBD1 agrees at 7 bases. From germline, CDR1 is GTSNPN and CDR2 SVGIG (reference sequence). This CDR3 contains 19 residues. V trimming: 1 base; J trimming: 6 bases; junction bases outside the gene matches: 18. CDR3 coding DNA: TGTGCCTGGAGTGGAGGCCGGGACAGTTCATTAAGTGTTAATTCACCCCTCCACTTT. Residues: CAWSGGRDSSLSVNSPLHF.